These 18 T cell receptor beta chains were all obtained from the same sample, sequenced in a study of blood T cell repertoires in COVID-19. This table comes from immunoSEQ multiplex PCR, and its TCRdb copy is limited to in-frame clones, with some not included. The sample contains approximately 470,000 clones, about 85% of which appear only once. The source material was PBMCs or T cells enriched from blood (not recorded which). The origin of the receptors is a woman between 18 and 29 years old who had recovered from COVID-19.

The chain carries TRBV3-1 (or the pseudogene TRBV3-2) and TRBJ1-2; D is uncertain. V was shortened by 4 bases and J by 5 bases, with 20 bases between the two germline ends. CDR1 LGHDT and CDR2 YNNKEL come from the germline V gene (reference sequence). The CDR3 spans 16 residues. The CDR3 nucleotides are TGTGCCAGCAGCCCCTACAGTTTATCTAACCGATATGGCTACACCTTC. Protein product: CASSPYSLSNRYGYTF.

The chain employs TRBV10-3 and TRBJ2-5, with 8 bases aligning to TRBD2. In germline, CDR1 is ENHRY, CDR2 SYGVKD. The trim removed 2 bases at V and 2 bases at J, leaving 7 bases unmatched. The CDR3 contains 16 residues. The chain's CDR3 is CAISEPSGGLQETQYF. Written as DNA, the CDR3 is TGTGCCATCAGTGAGCCCAGCGGGGGCCTTCAAGAGACCCAGTACTTC.

The V gene is TRBV19, the J gene TRBJ1-2, with 7 positions matching TRBD1. This CDR3 comprises 14 residues. V gave up 6 bases and J gave up 1 base; unmatched junction bases: 5. Germline-derived CDR1 and CDR2 are LNHDA and SQIVND (reference sequence). The chain's CDR3 is CASRLRGHNYGYTF. In nucleotides, the CDR3 is TGTGCCAGTAGGCTTAGGGGGCATAACTATGGCTACACCTTC.

This rearrangement joins TRBV10-2 to TRBJ2-2; TRBD1 matches at 11 bases. Germline V CDR1 and CDR2: WSHSY, SAAADI. This CDR3 has 16 amino acids. V shed 4 bases, J shed 7 bases, and the junction held 8 bases outside the gene matches. The CDR3 reads CASSARTGGANGELFF. As DNA, the CDR3 is TGCGCCAGCAGTGCTAGGACAGGGGGCGCGAACGGGGAGCTGTTTTTT.

A single count supports this clone. DNA of the CDR3: TGCGCCAGCAGCTGGACCAGGGGGAGAGTCTACAATGAGCAGTTCTTC. This codes for CASSWTRGRVYNEQFF. The J gene is TRBJ2-1, the V gene TRBV5-1; 7 nucleotides match TRBD1. V was clipped by 3 bases and J by 3 bases; unmatched bases: 9. The germline CDR1 and CDR2 sequences are SGHRS and YFSETQ. This CDR3 comprises 16 residues.

The chain combines TRBV4-1 with TRBJ1-4; 7 positions agree with TRBD1. CDR1 MGHRA and CDR2 YSYEKL come from the germline V gene. The J segment lost 4 bases and the V segment lost 4 bases, leaving 3 bases of the junction unmatched. This CDR3 has 14 residues. The CDR3 protein is CASSRTGLNEKLFF. The CDR3 region has the DNA TGCGCCAGCAGCCGGACAGGTCTTAATGAAAAACTGTTTTTT.

This clone was seen once. CDR3 residues: CASSLAGNTYGYTF. The CDR3 DNA reads TGCGCCAGCAGCTTGGCGGGAAATACCTATGGCTACACCTTC. The chain employs TRBV5-1 and TRBJ1-2; no firm D call. V was pared by 0 bases and J by 4 bases, with 10 bases between. This CDR3 contains 14 residues. Per the germline V gene, CDR1 is SGHRS and CDR2 is YFSETQ. Full variable domain (rest looked up from reference TRBV5-1 and TRBJ1-2): KAGVTQTPRYLIKTRGQQVTLSCSPISGHRSVSWYQQTPGQGLQFLFEYFSETQRNKGNFPGRFSGRQFSNSRSEMNVSTLELGDSALYLCASSLAGNTYGYTFGSGTRLTVV.

The V and J genes are TRBV5-1 and TRBJ2-7; weak D call: TRBD1 (6 bases). Trimming left V 0 bases short and J 2 bases short, with 15 bases between. The germline V gene encodes CDR1 SGHRS and CDR2 YFSETQ. The length of the CDR3 is 16 residues. Written as DNA, the CDR3 is TGCGCCAGCAGCTTGGTAGGAGGACAGTCGACCTACGAGCAGTACTTC. Protein sequence: CASSLVGGQSTYEQYF.

The chain is built from TRBV24-1 and TRBJ2-3; D may be TRBD1 (5 bases). The V end lost 9 bases, the J end lost 4 bases, and 13 bases lay between the germline ends. The germline CDR1 and CDR2 sequences are KGHDR and SFDVKD. The CDR3 is 13 residues long. The CDR3 nucleotides are TGTGCCACCGGGGCACCTAGGGCAGATACGCAGTATTTT. This encodes CATGAPRADTQYF.

This chain joins TRBV30 and TRBJ2-5; perhaps TRBD1 as D (6 bases). This CDR3 has 14 amino acids. The V and J ends lost 0 bases and 1 base respectively, with 9 bases between them. The germline V gene has CDR1 GTSNPN and CDR2 SVGIG (reference sequence). This CDR3 reads CAWSVTGVQETQYF. As DNA, the CDR3 is TGTGCCTGGAGTGTGACAGGCGTCCAAGAGACCCAGTACTTC. The whole variable domain, filled in from reference TRBV30 and TRBJ2-5, reads SQTIHQWPATLVQPVGSPLSLECTVEGTSNPNLYWYRQAAGRGLQLLFYSVGIGQISSEVPQNLSASRPQDRQFILSSKKLLLSDSGFYLCAWSVTGVQETQYFGPGTRLLVL.

J is TRBJ2-3 and V is TRBV6-4; no clear D gene. The ends were cut back, 4 bases at V and 8 bases at J, with 13 bases in the middle. Germline-derived CDR1 and CDR2 are MRHNA and SNTAGT. The CDR3 has 13 amino acids. CDR3: CASSGSDTGTQYF. CDR3 nucleotide sequence: TGTGCCAGCAGTGGCTCCGACACTGGTACGCAGTATTTT.

The chain links TRBV7-2 to TRBJ1-2, with TRBD1 matching 7 bases. This CDR3 has 15 residues. Trimming took 4 bases from V and 4 from J; bases not matched to a gene: 9. The germline V gene encodes CDR1 SGHTA and CDR2 FQGNSA. The CDR3 region has the DNA TGTGCCAGCAGCTCGACCGGGACAGATTCCTATGGCTACACCTTC. This translates into CASSSTGTDSYGYTF.

J is TRBJ2-1 and V is TRBV7-2, with TRBD2 matching over 7 bases. Trimming cost V 1 base and J 1 base; bases outside gene matches: 1. The V gene's germline CDR1 is SGHTA and CDR2 FQGNSA. This CDR3 spans 15 amino acids. Here the CDR3 reads CASSLVGGSYNEQFF. CDR3 DNA sequence: TGTGCCAGCAGCTTAGTGGGGGGGTCCTACAATGAGCAGTTCTTC.

This clone was detected once. The J gene is TRBJ2-7, the V gene TRBV18; a possible D gene is TRBD1 (6 bases). This CDR3 has 15 residues. The ends were cut back, 1 base at V and 0 bases at J, with 10 bases in the middle. The germline CDR1 and CDR2 sequences are KGHSH and LQKENI. Here the CDR3 reads CASSPLQGFSYEQYF. The CDR3 nucleotides read TGTGCCAGCTCACCACTACAGGGCTTCTCCTACGAGCAGTACTTC.

The V gene is TRBV4-1, the J gene TRBJ2-1; D gene uncertain. V dropped 1 base and J dropped 7 bases, with 11 bases sitting between them. The length of the CDR3 is 14 residues. The germline V gene encodes CDR1 MGHRA and CDR2 YSYEKL. The CDR3 protein is CASSQVGLLNEQFF. For the CDR3, the DNA is TGCGCCAGCAGCCAAGTGGGCTTATTAAATGAGCAGTTCTTC.

The gene calls are TRBV30 and TRBJ1-2, with 8 nucleotides matching TRBD1. Germline V gives CDR1 GTSNPN, CDR2 SVGIG (reference sequence). CDR3 length equals 14 residues. J gave up 4 bases and V 5 bases, and 9 bases lay outside the gene matches. CDR3 residues: CAWEPGQVVYGYTF. CDR3 nucleotide sequence: TGTGCCTGGGAGCCGGGACAGGTTGTCTATGGCTACACCTTC.

The chain is built from TRBV7-2 and TRBJ2-5; D is possibly TRBD2 (5 bases). The V end lost 5 bases, the J end lost 4 bases, and 8 bases lay between the germline ends. Germline values: CDR1 SGHTA, CDR2 FQGNSA. The CDR3 contains 12 residues. The DNA of the CDR3 is TGTGCCAGCAGCAAACGGGGAGAGACCCAGTACTTC. Translation: CASSKRGETQYF. Full variable domain (outside the CDR3, taken from reference TRBV7-2 and TRBJ2-5): GAGVSQSPSNKVTEKGKDVELRCDPISGHTALYWYRQSLGQGLEFLIYFQGNSAPDKSGLPSDRFSAERTGGSVSTLTIQRTQQEDSAVYLCASSKRGETQYFGPGTRLLVL.

This rearrangement joins TRBV19 to TRBJ1-1; D not resolved. This CDR3 has 13 residues. The germline V gene encodes CDR1 LNHDA and CDR2 SQIVND (reference sequence). Deletions cut 5 bases from V and 4 bases from J, with 11 bases between. CDR3 DNA: TGTGCCAGTAGTCTCGGGGTAGGCACTGAAGCTTTCTTT. It translates to CASSLGVGTEAFF.